This T cell receptor (beta chain) came from a study of blood T cells in healthy people across ages (dated by TCRdb to the mid-2010s). At the level of the whole study: In model experiments, template switching captured about one uniquely barcoded TCR beta cDNA molecule for every two T cells. For two donors (one aged 18 to 29 and one aged 80 or older), the study analyzed two additional independent replicas of 1 million unique cDNA reads from the same blood draw. Four age groups were formed from the donors: young (average 16 years), middle-aged (more than 35), aged (about 68) and long-lived (about 75). To avoid experimental bias, donors of different ages were distributed randomly across sequencing lanes. Age-related changes in TCR beta repertoire diversity were measured in the study by deep sequencing normalized with unique cDNA molecular identifiers. The investigation overall reported the following: Compared with the aged group, more naive CD4+ T cells, fewer expanded clones and increased TCR diversity were shown by the long-lived group, suggesting age selection. Because donor CMV infection status was unknown, age-related changes in expanded clonotypes were potentially confounded. Since profiling was done on bulk unsorted PBMCs, naive and antigen-experienced compartments could not be conclusively compared. Estimates of total diversity based on one million sequenced T cells were considered lower bounds and underestimates. As age increased, observed TCR beta diversity per million T cells dropped in a roughly linear way, and a significant reduction was already evident by age around 41. Observed TCR beta diversity correlated strongly with the percentage of naive T cells measured by flow cytometry.

Receptors were amplified or captured by 5' RACE. Sequencing was carried out with an Illumina HiSeq 2500. A second PCR of about 7 to 12 cycles was run with a J-beta primer mix and a sample-barcoded 5' primer. A unique molecular identifier was introduced onto each TCR beta cDNA molecule by a template-switch 5' adaptor carrying 12 random nucleotides. Each sample yielded at least 2.5 million CDR3-containing paired-end reads. The Mint cDNA synthesis kit, primed by a TRBC-specific oligonucleotide, was used to synthesize first-strand cDNA from all RNA. Following uracil-DNA glycosylase treatment, all cDNA underwent a first 18-cycle PCR with the universal primers M1SS and BC2_uni_R. Turning to the authors' computational methods: Each sample was normalized by randomly selecting 1 million high-quality reads, each carrying a distinct molecular identifier. Instead of being binned into consensus sequences, reads with shared molecular identifiers were discarded. MiTCR, run with a Q25 quality threshold and the strictest error-elimination algorithm, handled CDR3 identification, clonotype clustering and error correction. Lower-bound total TCR beta diversity was estimated with a nonparametric unseen species model using Euler transformation. TCRdb's own reprocessing of the public reads used fastp at Q25 and MiXCR and kept productive beta chains. Each record represents a unique CDR3 protein, reported with the most common genes and DNA among its rows. What appears here as the V and J calls and clone size reflects TCRdb's work, not the paper's. This sample is represented by around 900,000 distinct CDR3 sequences; roughly 51% of them were singletons. Around a fifth of the sample is taken by the ten largest.

From a lookup of the germline V gene, CDR1 and CDR2 are MDHEN and SYDVKM. The CDR3 runs 13 residues from the cysteine to the phenylalanine. The DNA shown is the 39-base CDR3, in frame from base 1. Concerning this clonotype itself: Its antigen specificity is not known. Compared with germline, one end of the junction differs, possibly owing to a read error.

The donors were roughly 39 Caucasian individuals from Russia, aged about 6 to 95 years, who were systemically healthy. Each donor gave about 9.7 milliliters of peripheral blood, drawn into EDTA-treated Vacutainer tubes. Ficoll-Paque density-gradient centrifugation was used to isolate PBMCs, with at least 6 million per sample. Total RNA was extracted from PBMCs with Trizol reagent, with at least 6 micrograms obtained per sample. For every donor, an aliquot of PBMCs went through flow cytometry to measure the percentages of naive CD45RAhigh/CD27high T cells. The chain uses TRBV28 and TRBJ1-1, with the D gene call left open. The specimen was blood. The sequence was collected from a woman between 55 and 75 years old in good health. The DNA is as follows: TGTGCCAGCAGTTTTGTAGAGAACACTGAACCTTTCTTT. This encodes CASSFVENTEPFF.